The rows below give T cell receptor beta chains drawn from one sample of a study of cytomegalovirus exposure and HLA in healthy donors. TCRdb's table, derived via immunoSEQ multiplex PCR, lists solely in-frame clones and lacks some. The sample records about 62,000 clones, about 90% being singletons. Sequencing was carried out using PBMCs. The receptors originated from a man between 18 and 35 years old in good health and CMV-seronegative. Each CDR3 is given with its conserved first and last residue. The D gene is left open where the match is weak. Clone size is shown for a subset of rows, as once, few, many or a class of expanded clone.

DNA | CDR3 | size | J | V | D
TGTGCCAGCAGCACAGGGGACAGAAACATTCAGTACTTC | CASSTGDRNIQYF | once | TRBJ2-4 | TRBV7-9 | TRBD1
TGTGCCAGCAGCTTGGCCCAGGCCCCAAACTATGGCTACACCTTC | CASSLAQAPNYGYTF | - | TRBJ1-2 | TRBV5-4 | -
TGCGCCAGCAGCTTGGATCGGGGGGATTCACCCCTCCACTTT | CASSLDRGDSPLHF | - | TRBJ1-6 | TRBV5-1 | -
TGTGCCTTGGGAGGAATCATGAACACTGAAGCTTTCTTT | CALGGIMNTEAFF | - | TRBJ1-1 | TRBV30 | -
TGTGCCAGCAGCTCGACAGGGGATGACGCGACACCCCTCCACTTT | CASSSTGDDATPLHF | - | TRBJ1-6 | TRBV13 | TRBD1
TGTGCCATCAGTGAGTCCGGTGGGGCCAACGTCCTGACTTTC | CAISESGGANVLTF | - | TRBJ2-6 | TRBV10-3 | -
TGTGCCAGCAGCTTATACCCCCAGAAGAACACTGAAGCTTTCTTT | CASSLYPQKNTEAFF | once | TRBJ1-1 | TRBV11-2 | -
TGTGCCAGCAGCGTAGAAGGGACAGGGATTACACCCCTCCACTTT | CASSVEGTGITPLHF | once | TRBJ1-6 | TRBV9 | TRBD1
TGTGCCAGCAAACCGGGGGGGTTCAATGAGCAGTTCTTC | CASKPGGFNEQFF | - | TRBJ2-1 | TRBV13 | TRBD2
TGTGCCAGCAGTAGAGGCGGGGGGGCAGATACGCAGTATTTT | CASSRGGGADTQYF | once | TRBJ2-3 | TRBV6-5 | TRBD2
TGTGCCTGGAAGCCGAGGAACACTGAAGCTTTCTTT | CAWKPRNTEAFF | - | TRBJ1-1 | TRBV30 | -
TGTGCCAGCAGTAGGACACCTCCTTCGCGGGGGCGCCAGGCGACCCAGTACTTC | CASSRTPPSRGRQATQYF | - | TRBJ2-5 | TRBV2 | -
TGTGCCAGCAGCTCAGGGGACTCCTACGAGCAGTACTTC | CASSSGDSYEQYF | - | TRBJ2-7 | TRBV7-3 | -
TGTGCCAGCAGTGAACTCCGGGACAGTGGAAACACCATATATTTT | CASSELRDSGNTIYF | - | TRBJ1-3 | TRBV6-1 | TRBD1
TGTGCCAGCAGCTCCCAGGGGTCGGGCAATCAGCCCCAGCATTTT | CASSSQGSGNQPQHF | - | TRBJ1-5 | TRBV11-2 | -
TGCGCCAGCAGCCGATCGGGAGGGTCCGGAGAGACCCAGTACTTC | CASSRSGGSGETQYF | - | TRBJ2-5 | TRBV5-1 | TRBD2
TGCGCCAGCAGCTTGGACAGGGAGGGCAACACCATATATTTT | CASSLDREGNTIYF | - | TRBJ1-3 | TRBV5-1 | -
TGTGCCAGCAGTTTCGGTTGGAACACTGAAGCTTTCTTT | CASSFGWNTEAFF | - | TRBJ1-1 | TRBV7-3 | -
TGTGCAAGTCGCTTAGCAGACAGGCTAGCCTACAATGAGCAGTTCTTC | CASRLADRLAYNEQFF | once | TRBJ2-1 | TRBV12-2 | -
TGTGCCAGCAGCTTGGATGGGCTCTATGGCTACACCTTC | CASSLDGLYGYTF | - | TRBJ1-2 | TRBV5-4 | -
TGTGCCAGCAGCTTAGGCCCCAGGGACGAGCAGTACTTC | CASSLGPRDEQYF | - | TRBJ2-7 | TRBV7-2 | -
TGCGCCAGCAGCCAGCGACAGGGGGGGATGGATACGCAGTATTTT | CASSQRQGGMDTQYF | - | TRBJ2-3 | TRBV4-1 | TRBD1
TGTGCCACCTTAGCGGGGGGATCCAAAAACATTCAGTACTTC | CATLAGGSKNIQYF | - | TRBJ2-4 | TRBV6-5 | TRBD2
TGTGCCTGGAGCGGAGCCGAGTCCTCTAATTCACCCCTCCACTTT | CAWSGAESSNSPLHF | - | TRBJ1-6 | TRBV30 | -
TGCGCCAGCGAGGGACAGGGAGGCAATGAGCAGTTCTTC | CASEGQGGNEQFF | once | TRBJ2-1 | TRBV5-1 | TRBD1
TGTGCCTGGAGCCTCCCGGCGGCGGTCGATTTCAAAGGCCGCAGTTATGGCTACACCTTC | CAWSLPAAVDFKGRSYGYTF | - | TRBJ1-2 | TRBV30 | -
TGTGCCAGCAGCACCCAGGGGGTTAGCACCGGGGAGCTGTTTTTT | CASSTQGVSTGELFF | - | TRBJ2-2 | TRBV7-9 | TRBD1
TGTGCCAGCAGCTCCCGGGTTTCTGGGGAGCTGTTTTTT | CASSSRVSGELFF | - | TRBJ2-2 | TRBV11-1 | -
TGCAGCGCTCGATCCGGGACAGGGGGCTACGAGCAGTACTTC | CSARSGTGGYEQYF | - | TRBJ2-7 | TRBV29-1 | TRBD1
TGCGCCAGCAGTGATGGGACAGGGGGCACAGATACGCAGTATTTT | CASSDGTGGTDTQYF | - | TRBJ2-3 | TRBV10-1 | TRBD1
TGTGCCTGGACGACAGGGGGCTCGGAAAACATTCAGTACTTC | CAWTTGGSENIQYF | - | TRBJ2-4 | TRBV30 | TRBD1
TGTGCCAGCAGAACGGACAGGGCACAAGAGACCCAGTACTTC | CASRTDRAQETQYF | - | TRBJ2-5 | TRBV27 | TRBD1
TGTGCCAGCAGTTACGTATCCGGGGGGCGGAATGAGCAGTTCTTC | CASSYVSGGRNEQFF | - | TRBJ2-1 | TRBV6-5 | -
TGTGCCAGCAGTTCGCTGCGGGGAGTGAACACTGAAGCTTTCTTT | CASSSLRGVNTEAFF | - | TRBJ1-1 | TRBV6-6 | -
TGCAGCGTTGATGGGGGGCGGGGGACTGAAGCTTTCTTT | CSVDGGRGTEAFF | - | TRBJ1-1 | TRBV29-1 | -
TGCAGCGGGGGACAGGGGTCGGGAACTGAAGCTTTCTTT | CSGGQGSGTEAFF | - | TRBJ1-1 | TRBV29-1 | TRBD1
TGTGCCAGCACCCGGAAGGGGCTTGGCTACACCTTC | CASTRKGLGYTF | - | TRBJ1-2 | TRBV6-5 | -
TGTGCCAGCAGCTTAGGCGGGGGTGGGGGCACGGTAAAGTACTTC | CASSLGGGGGTVKYF | - | TRBJ2-7 | TRBV7-2 | -
TGTGCCAGCAGTTACACCGGGGGGTGGGATGAGCAGTTCTTC | CASSYTGGWDEQFF | once | TRBJ2-1 | TRBV6-5 | TRBD2
TGTGCCACCAGCAGAGATTCCACAGGGAGATGGCCCCAGCATTTT | CATSRDSTGRWPQHF | - | TRBJ1-5 | TRBV15 | -
TGTGCCAGCAGCTTGGCCGCGGGGTACTCAATAGCTGGCTACACCTTC | CASSLAAGYSIAGYTF | - | TRBJ1-2 | TRBV5-5 | -
TGCGCCAGCAGCTTTAGCGAGACCCAGTACTTC | CASSFSETQYF | - | TRBJ2-5 | TRBV5-1 | -
TGCGCCAGCAGTGAGTCAGGGGTAATTTCCTACAATGAGCAGTTCTTC | CASSESGVISYNEQFF | few | TRBJ2-1 | TRBV10-1 | -
TGTGCCAGCAGTGAACTGCGGGGCTACACCTTC | CASSELRGYTF | few | TRBJ1-2 | TRBV6-1 | -
TGTGCCAGCAGCGTCGACAGGGTAAGAGGCTACACCTTC | CASSVDRVRGYTF | - | TRBJ1-2 | TRBV5-6 | TRBD1
TGTGCCAGCAGCGCACTTCAGGGGGCGTACGGGGAGCTGTTTTTT | CASSALQGAYGELFF | - | TRBJ2-2 | TRBV9 | TRBD1
TGTGCCAGCAGCTTTGGACAGGGCACAGATACGCAGTATTTT | CASSFGQGTDTQYF | - | TRBJ2-3 | TRBV5-4 | TRBD1
TGTGCCACCCGGCCGGGGACTCAGTACAATGAGCAGTTCTTC | CATRPGTQYNEQFF | - | TRBJ2-1 | TRBV7-2 | -
TGCGCCAGCACCCGAGGGGGGAACACTGAAGCTTTCTTT | CASTRGGNTEAFF | - | TRBJ1-1 | TRBV5-1 | -
TGCGCCAGCAGCCCTAGGACAGGGGGTGACACCGGGGAGCTGTTTTTT | CASSPRTGGDTGELFF | - | TRBJ2-2 | TRBV5-1 | TRBD1
TGTGCCAGCAGCTTCCTAGCGACAGGGGCGCTATGGGCTTTCTTT | CASSFLATGALWAFF | - | TRBJ1-1 | TRBV7-9 | TRBD1
TGTGCCAGCAGGACTAGCGGGGGGTTCTACAATGAGCAGTTCTTC | CASRTSGGFYNEQFF | - | TRBJ2-1 | TRBV6-1 | TRBD2
TGTGCCAGCAGCTTACTCGACTTCTATGGCTACACCTTC | CASSLLDFYGYTF | - | TRBJ1-2 | TRBV5-8 | -
TGTGCCAGCAGTTACTCGGGACAGATCTATGGCTACACCTTC | CASSYSGQIYGYTF | - | TRBJ1-2 | TRBV6-5 | TRBD1
TGTGCCAGCAGCTTTCTCGGGACTAGCGAGACCCAGTACTTC | CASSFLGTSETQYF | - | TRBJ2-5 | TRBV11-3 | TRBD2